This T cell receptor (beta chain) appears in the sequencing data of a study of OX40 agonist ivuxolimab in advanced cancers. Study-level information: Ivuxolimab, which patients received intravenously every 2 weeks, was dosed at 0.01 to 10 mg/kg. Study outcomes and limitations: In a subset of nonresponders, normalized T-cell clonal expansion was also low. Antigens targeted by the expanded peripheral T cells were not determined.

This CDR3 contains 16 residues. The germline V gene encodes CDR1 SGHAT and CDR2 FQNNGV. J was trimmed by 0 bases and V by 1 base; bases with no gene match: 2. About this clone itself: Its target is not known.

The data were produced by immunoSEQ multiplex PCR, yet TCRdb's version contains in-frame clones alone and is incomplete. This sample has 90,000 or so clones, with about 91% found just once. This TCR came from an adult with an advanced solid tumor such as melanoma, head and neck, liver or kidney cancer. The gene calls are TRBV11-2 and TRBJ2-1; 8 nucleotides agree with TRBD2. Sequences were derived from CD4+ or CD8+ T cells sorted from blood, sampled in a trial of the OX40 agonist ivuxolimab. The CDR3 sequence: CASSLASGSSYNEQFF. The CDR3 DNA is TGTGCCAGCAGCTTAGCCAGCGGGAGCTCCTACAATGAGCAGTTCTTC.